These T cell receptor beta chains were read from a single sample in a study of blood T cell repertoires in COVID-19. The repertoire was sequenced with immunoSEQ multiplex PCR; TCRdb's copy has only in-frame clones and lacks some. The table includes 250,000 to 350,000 clones, 90% detected once. Specimen: PBMCs or T cells enriched from blood (not recorded which). All receptors come from a woman younger than 30 with acute COVID-19. Both conserved end residues are part of each CDR3. The D gene is left open where the match is weak. Clone size is given for some rows only: seen once, a few or many times, or a class if the clone is expanded.

TGTGCCAGCAGTCGGTGGACCCGGTCGGTCCAGCAGGGCGGCAATGAGCAGTTCTTC,CASSRWTRSVQQGGNEQFF,NA,NA,TRBJ2-1,TRBV28
TGTGCCAGCAGCGCCCTGGGAGGGACGGTCCACCAAGAGACCCAGTACTTC,CASSALGGTVHQETQYF,TRBD2,NA,TRBJ2-5,TRBV7-9
TGTGCCAGCAGCCCCGTTGCCGGGGGTCGAACACCTCTCTATGGCTACACCTTC,CASSPVAGGRTPLYGYTF,NA,NA,TRBJ1-2,TRBV5-8
TGTGCCAGCACCCGTGGGGGACAACTAGCGGGAGCCACCGGGGAGCTGTTTTTT,CASTRGGQLAGATGELFF,TRBD2,once,TRBJ2-2,TRBV2
TGTGCCAGCAGGAGACAGGGGGCTAACACTGAAGCTTTCTTT,CASRRQGANTEAFF,TRBD1,NA,TRBJ1-1,TRBV5-6
TGTGCCAGCAGCTTGAGACTGTTCACAGATACGCAGTATTTT,CASSLRLFTDTQYF,NA,NA,TRBJ2-3,TRBV3-1/TRBV3-2
TGCGCCAGCGAAAAAGGGGCTAGCGGGAGTTGGCACGAGCAGTACTTC,CASEKGASGSWHEQYF,TRBD2,NA,TRBJ2-7,TRBV5-1
TGTGCCAGCAGCTTTAAGGTGGGAGGGCCGGATACGCAGTATTTT,CASSFKVGGPDTQYF,TRBD2,once,TRBJ2-3,TRBV11-3
TGTGCCAGCAGCCCCAACAGGGTCGGTGGCTACACCTTC,CASSPNRVGGYTF,NA,NA,TRBJ1-2,TRBV7-9
TGTGCCAGCAGCCCAGAGGCAGGGCCTAACTATGGCTACACCTTC,CASSPEAGPNYGYTF,NA,NA,TRBJ1-2,TRBV7-2
TGCAGCGTTGGTGTGCAGGGTACCCACTACGAGCAGTACTTC,CSVGVQGTHYEQYF,NA,once,TRBJ2-7,TRBV29-1
TGTGCCAGCAGTGAAGGGACAGGGGGCTCGGAGGAAGCTTTCTTT,CASSEGTGGSEEAFF,TRBD1,few,TRBJ1-1,TRBV6-1
TGTGCCAGTAGTACCGACAGGGGGCTCAGCGAGCAGTACTTC,CASSTDRGLSEQYF,TRBD1,NA,TRBJ2-7,TRBV19
TGTGCCAGCAGCGCAGCCGGGACAGGGAAGAATTACGAGCAGTACTTC,CASSAAGTGKNYEQYF,TRBD1,NA,TRBJ2-7,TRBV5-5
TGTGCCAGCAGCCGCATATCCAGGGGCAGAACCGGGGAGCTGTTTTTT,CASSRISRGRTGELFF,NA,NA,TRBJ2-2,TRBV3-1/TRBV3-2
TGTGCCAGCAGTTACCTAACAGGGAGCTCCTACAATGAGCAGTTCTTC,CASSYLTGSSYNEQFF,NA,NA,TRBJ2-1,TRBV6-5
TGTGCCAGCAGCTTTTTAGCGGGAGCCACAGATACGCAGTATTTT,CASSFLAGATDTQYF,TRBD2,NA,TRBJ2-3,TRBV7-9
TGTGCCAGCAGTTGGGGGACAGGGGGCAATGAGCAGTTCTTC,CASSWGTGGNEQFF,TRBD1,NA,TRBJ2-1,TRBV27
TGTGCCAGCAGCCAAGATTACGGGACAGGCGCGACCAACTATGGCTACACCTTC,CASSQDYGTGATNYGYTF,TRBD1,many,TRBJ1-2,TRBV4-2
TGTGCCAGCATCCTAGCGGGATCAGGGAGCGAGCAGTACTTC,CASILAGSGSEQYF,TRBD2,NA,TRBJ2-7,TRBV11-2
TGTGCCACCAGCAGAGGGACGGGACAGTACCACGAGCAGTACTTC,CATSRGTGQYHEQYF,TRBD1,NA,TRBJ2-7,TRBV15
TGTGCCAGCAGTTTTCCAGGTACCGGGGAGCTGTTTTTT,CASSFPGTGELFF,NA,NA,TRBJ2-2,TRBV28
TGTGCCAGCAGCTTAACGTCAGGGGGGTTTGAGCAGTTCTTC,CASSLTSGGFEQFF,NA,NA,TRBJ2-1,TRBV7-9
TGTGCCAGCAGCTTAGGAGTCTACGGCGGCTATGGCTACACCTTC,CASSLGVYGGYGYTF,NA,NA,TRBJ1-2,TRBV7-9
TGTGCCAGCAGCTTGGAGGGGTATGGCTACACCTTC,CASSLEGYGYTF,NA,once,TRBJ1-2,TRBV5-4
TGTGCCAGCAGCTACCCAGGTGATGAGCAGTTCTTC,CASSYPGDEQFF,NA,NA,TRBJ2-1,TRBV7-9
TGTGCCAGCAGTTTGGACGACAGGGGCGGAGAAGCTTTCTTT,CASSLDDRGGEAFF,TRBD1,NA,TRBJ1-1,TRBV27
TGCGCCAGCAGCCAAGGGGTAGCTAGCGGCGCAGATACGCAGTATTTT,CASSQGVASGADTQYF,TRBD2,NA,TRBJ2-3,TRBV4-1
TGCGCCAGCAAGCAGGGGTGGAGTTTTAGGACCGGGGAGCTGTTTTTT,CASKQGWSFRTGELFF,NA,NA,TRBJ2-2,TRBV23-1
TGTGCCAGCAGTGCCACTAGCTTTTCGCATGAGCAGTTCTTC,CASSATSFSHEQFF,NA,NA,TRBJ2-1,TRBV6-4
TGTGCCAGTCGCCGGGACAGTTTCTACGAGCAGTACTTC,CASRRDSFYEQYF,TRBD1,NA,TRBJ2-7,TRBV27
TGCGCCAGCAGCTACGGGACTCGACCCTACGAGCAGTACTTC,CASSYGTRPYEQYF,NA,NA,TRBJ2-7,TRBV5-1
TGTGCCAGCTCACCGGTCCAAGGGCTAGCGTCACCCCTCCACTTT,CASSPVQGLASPLHF,NA,NA,TRBJ1-6,TRBV18
TGTGCCAGCAAGACTAGCGGGACCTACGAGCAGTACTTC,CASKTSGTYEQYF,NA,NA,TRBJ2-7,TRBV21-1
TGTGCCAGCATTCCTAGCTCCTACAATGAGCAGTTCTTC,CASIPSSYNEQFF,NA,NA,TRBJ2-1,TRBV27
TGCGCCAGCAGCCTCCCTGGCAGAGAAAAACTGTTTTTT,CASSLPGREKLFF,NA,NA,TRBJ1-4,TRBV5-1
TGTGCCAGCAGCTTATGGCGGGAGGGGGGCAATGAGCAGTTCTTC,CASSLWREGGNEQFF,TRBD2,NA,TRBJ2-1,TRBV11-3
TGTGCCAGCAGCTTAGTGGCTAGCGGGATCTACACCGGGGAGCTGTTTTTT,CASSLVASGIYTGELFF,TRBD2,NA,TRBJ2-2,TRBV11-2
TGTGCCAGCAGTTTCATCACAGATACGCAGTATTTT,CASSFITDTQYF,NA,NA,TRBJ2-3,TRBV6-5
TGCGCCAGCAGTCCTGGGACAGTGAATTTCATAGATACGCAGTATTTT,CASSPGTVNFIDTQYF,TRBD1,NA,TRBJ2-3,TRBV23-1
TGTGCCAGCAGTTTAACGGGAGGAACTGAAGCTTTCTTT,CASSLTGGTEAFF,NA,NA,TRBJ1-1,TRBV27
TGTGCCAGCAGCTTGACGACAGTGTCCTACAATGAGCAGTTCTTC,CASSLTTVSYNEQFF,NA,NA,TRBJ2-1,TRBV7-9
TGCAGCGTTGATGGAGATAATGGAGATACGCAGTATTTT,CSVDGDNGDTQYF,NA,NA,TRBJ2-3,TRBV29-1
TGTGCCAGCAGCTTACCCAGGACAGGGCCCGGAAACACCATATATTTT,CASSLPRTGPGNTIYF,TRBD1,NA,TRBJ1-3,TRBV11-2
TGCGCCAGCAGCTTTAACAGGCCGAACACTGAAGCTTTCTTT,CASSFNRPNTEAFF,NA,NA,TRBJ1-1,TRBV5-1
TGTGCCAGCAGCTTGGCGAGCGCGCCCTACAATGAGCAGTTCTTC,CASSLASAPYNEQFF,NA,once,TRBJ2-1,TRBV5-8
TGTGCCAGCAGTCTTGGACAATCTGAAGCTTTCTTT,CASSLGQSEAFF,NA,NA,TRBJ1-1,TRBV12-3/TRBV12-4
TGCGCCAGCAGTTTGTACCGGGGAGGCTCTGGAAACACCATATATTTT,CASSLYRGGSGNTIYF,NA,once,TRBJ1-3,TRBV10-2
TGTGCCAGCAGTAGGACGGGGGATCAGCCCCAGCATTTT,CASSRTGDQPQHF,NA,NA,TRBJ1-5,TRBV9
TGTGCCATCAACCAGCTACAGGGGACGGTGCATGGCTACACCTTC,CAINQLQGTVHGYTF,TRBD1,NA,TRBJ1-2,TRBV10-3
TGTGCCAGCAGTTCCAGACAGGGGGCTCGGAACGAGCAGTACTTC,CASSSRQGARNEQYF,TRBD1,NA,TRBJ2-7,TRBV28
TGTGCCAGTTTATCGAACACTGAAGCTTTCTTT,CASLSNTEAFF,NA,few,TRBJ1-1,TRBV28
TGTGCCTGGAGTCGGGGGGGTGTTGAAGCTTTCTTT,CAWSRGGVEAFF,NA,NA,TRBJ1-1,TRBV30
TGTGCCAGCAGTTTAACCTTGACAGGGGTTGCTGGCTACACCTTC,CASSLTLTGVAGYTF,TRBD1,NA,TRBJ1-2,TRBV28
TGCGCCAGCAGCGATACAGGGTACTATGGCTACACCTTC,CASSDTGYYGYTF,NA,NA,TRBJ1-2,TRBV5-1
TGTGCCAGCAGTCCCGGGACAGGGGTTAATTCACCCCTCCACTTT,CASSPGTGVNSPLHF,TRBD1,few,TRBJ1-6,TRBV28
TGTGCCAGCAGTTTCACGGGAGGGAGGCCCCAGCATTTT,CASSFTGGRPQHF,NA,NA,TRBJ1-5,TRBV27